Following are 2 T cell receptor beta chains from one sample sequenced in a study of cytomegalovirus exposure and HLA in healthy donors. The PCR employed 60 Vbeta primers together with 13 Jbeta primers. The data were produced by immunoSEQ multiplex PCR, yet TCRdb's version contains in-frame clones alone and is incomplete. The sample holds more than 95,000 clones; around 10% are singletons and the top ten take under 6.5%. Sequenced sample: PBMCs. The receptors come from a man aged 40-49 years in good health and CMV-seropositive.

The rearrangement uses TRBV9 and TRBJ2-5; 8 bases map to TRBD2. The length of the CDR3 is 15 residues. The V gene's germline CDR1 is SGDLS and CDR2 YYNGEE. V dropped 0 bases and J dropped 4; count of bases not matched to a gene: 5. DNA for the CDR3: TGTGCCAGCAGCGTAGCAGCGGGAGTAGGAGAGACCCAGTACTTC. It is translated as CASSVAAGVGETQYF.

This sequence joins TRBV25-1 and TRBJ2-7, with 8 bases lining up with TRBD1. Germline CDR1 MGHDK, CDR2 SYGVNS. The J segment lost 1 base and the V segment lost 2 bases, leaving 7 bases of the junction unmatched. This CDR3 is built from 16 residues. This CDR3 is CASSEVRTGKSYEQYV. CDR3 nucleotides: TGTGCCAGCAGTGAAGTACGGACAGGGAAGTCCTACGAGCAGTACGTC.